The sequence of this T cell receptor beta chain was determined in a study of blood T cell repertoires in COVID-19. Study summary: From T cells, B-cell-depleted T cells, or PBMCs came the material, which was cDNA or gDNA.

Germline V gene sequence: CDR1 SGHNT, CDR2 YENEEA. Trimming removed 5 bases at V and 5 bases at J, with 7 bases between. The CDR3 contains 12 residues. Enrolled through a virtual design, the participants were between about 18 and 100 years of age and came from 24 US areas. Assignments of participants to cohorts depended upon their own reported clinical history. Libraries were prepared by immunoSEQ multiplex PCR; TCRdb keeps only in-frame clonotypes and omits some of them. The data show 150,000 to 200,000 clones, with 82% seen just once and 4.5% to 6.5% held by the top ten. The sample comprised PBMCs or T cells enriched from blood (not recorded which). This receptor was taken from a woman aged 55-69 years with acute COVID-19. The chain carries TRBV11-3 and TRBJ2-1; D is perhaps TRBD2 (5 bases). The CDR3 here is CASSREDNEQFF. The CDR3 DNA follows: TGTGCCAGCAGCCGGGAAGACAATGAGCAGTTCTTC.